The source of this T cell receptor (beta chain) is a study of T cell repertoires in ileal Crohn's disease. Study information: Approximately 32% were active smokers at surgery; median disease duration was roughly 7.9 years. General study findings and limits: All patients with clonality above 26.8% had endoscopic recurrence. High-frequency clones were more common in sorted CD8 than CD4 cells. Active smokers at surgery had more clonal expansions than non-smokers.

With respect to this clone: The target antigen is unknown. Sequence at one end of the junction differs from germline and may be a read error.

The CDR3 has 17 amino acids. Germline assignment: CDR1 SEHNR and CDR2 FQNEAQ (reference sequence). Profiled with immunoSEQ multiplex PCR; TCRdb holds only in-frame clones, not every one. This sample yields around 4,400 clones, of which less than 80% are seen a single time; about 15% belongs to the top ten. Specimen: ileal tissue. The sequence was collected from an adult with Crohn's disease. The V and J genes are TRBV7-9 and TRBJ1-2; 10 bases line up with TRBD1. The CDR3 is CAGSLSIGTGALYGYTF. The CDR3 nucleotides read TGTGCCGGCAGCTTAAGTATCGGGACAGGGGCCCTCTATGGCTACACCTTC.